The 25 T cell receptor beta chains below come from one sample, sequenced in a study of CD8+ T cells in alopecia areata. Extracted RNA was reverse transcribed into cDNA, the sequencing template. Profiled with immunoSEQ multiplex PCR; TCRdb holds only in-frame clones, not every one. Found here are under 250,000 clones, 57% of them singletons; the top ten hold approximately 0.44%. Here the sequenced sample was CD4+ T cells sorted from blood, taken at week 0. Receptors were obtained from a human donor with alopecia areata.

V is TRBV7-9 and J is TRBJ1-1, with 8 bases matching TRBD1. This CDR3 is 17 amino acids long. Germline V lookup: CDR1 SEHNR, CDR2 FQNEAQ (reference sequence). The trim removed 3 bases at V and 0 bases at J, leaving 9 bases unmatched. The CDR3 loop is CASSLGTGGVMNTEAFF. CDR3 sequence (DNA): TGTGCCAGCAGCTTGGGAACAGGGGGGGTCATGAACACTGAAGCTTTCTTT. The whole variable domain, remainder taken from reference TRBV7-9 and TRBJ1-1, is DTGVSQNPRHKITKRGQNVTFRCDPISEHNRLYWYRQTLGQGPEFLTYFQNEAQLEKSRLLSDRFSAERPKGSFSTLEIQRTEQGDSAMYLCASSLGTGGVMNTEAFFGQGTRLTVV.

The rearrangement links TRBV19 to TRBJ1-5; the match to TRBD1 covers 7 bases. Germline V gene sequence: CDR1 LNHDA, CDR2 SQIVND (reference sequence). V was pared by 5 bases and J by 4 bases, with 14 bases of the junction left unmatched. There are 17 residues in the CDR3. CDR3 coding DNA: TGTGCCAGTAGTCCCTCCTTCCTCCGGGACAGAAATCAGCCCCAGCATTTT. The encoded protein is CASSPSFLRDRNQPQHF.

The chain recombines TRBV30 with TRBJ2-7; no clear D. Trimming removed 5 bases from V and 3 bases from J, with 14 bases in between. This CDR3 comprises 13 residues. The germline gives CDR1 GTSNPN, CDR2 SVGIG (reference sequence). CDR3 sequence reads: CAWETTNNYEQYF. The CDR3 DNA sequence: TGTGCCTGGGAAACTACGAATAACTACGAGCAGTACTTC. The entire variable domain, with the rest obtained from reference TRBV30 and TRBJ2-7, is as follows: SQTIHQWPATLVQPVGSPLSLECTVEGTSNPNLYWYRQAAGRGLQLLFYSVGIGQISSEVPQNLSASRPQDRQFILSSKKLLLSDSGFYLCAWETTNNYEQYFGPGTRLTVT.

The rearrangement uses TRBV28 and TRBJ2-7, with a tentative D call TRBD2 (5 bases). The ends were cut back, 5 bases at V and 0 bases at J, with 14 bases in the middle. In germline, CDR1 is MDHEN, CDR2 SYDVKM. This CDR3 contains 15 residues. The DNA of the CDR3 is TGTGCCAGCAGTGAGCCGGGATACAACTCCTACGAGCAGTACTTC. It is translated as CASSEPGYNSYEQYF.

The chain recombines TRBV7-9 with TRBJ2-2; D remains unclear. Per germline, CDR1 SEHNR and CDR2 FQNEAQ (reference sequence). This CDR3 spans 13 amino acids. Deletions cut 5 bases from V and 4 bases from J, with 8 bases between. The CDR3 sequence is CASSVDTTGELFF. The CDR3 region has the DNA TGTGCCAGCAGCGTCGACACCACCGGGGAGCTGTTTTTT. The full variable domain, in which reference TRBV7-9 and TRBJ2-2 provide the parts outside the CDR3, is DTGVSQNPRHKITKRGQNVTFRCDPISEHNRLYWYRQTLGQGPEFLTYFQNEAQLEKSRLLSDRFSAERPKGSFSTLEIQRTEQGDSAMYLCASSVDTTGELFFGEGSRLTVL.

This rearrangement joins TRBV29-1 to TRBJ1-3, with D perhaps matching TRBD1 (5 bases). The germline V and J ends were trimmed by 7 bases and 5 bases, with 15 bases remaining between them. Germline V gene lookup returns CDR1 SQVTM and CDR2 ANQGSEA. The CDR3 is 13 amino acids. CDR3 sequence reads: CSAVWDGRNTIYF. CDR3 sequence (DNA): TGCAGCGCGGTATGGGACGGCCGAAACACCATATATTTT.

The rearrangement joins TRBV6-1 to TRBJ2-7, with D perhaps matching TRBD1 (6 bases). The germline gives CDR1 MNHNS, CDR2 SASEGT. The CDR3 is 11 residues long. V lost 2 bases to trimming and J lost 11 bases, with 10 bases between them. In DNA form, the CDR3 reads TGTGCCAGCAGTGAAATAGCAGGGGAGTACTTC. Residues: CASSEIAGEYF.

The gene calls are TRBV6-5 and TRBJ2-7; 11 bases are a match to TRBD1. The CDR3 is made up of 14 amino acids. From germline, CDR1 is MNHEY and CDR2 SVGAGI. The trim removed 6 bases at V and 3 bases at J, leaving 4 bases unmatched. CDR3 region: CASRGTGGNYEQYF. CDR3 nucleotide sequence: TGTGCCAGCAGGGGGACAGGGGGGAACTACGAGCAGTACTTC.

The J gene is TRBJ2-6, the V gene TRBV7-2, with D possibly being TRBD1 or TRBD2 (5 bases each). V was pared by 4 bases and J by 0 bases, with 13 bases between. This CDR3 spans 17 amino acids. CDR1 is SGHTA, CDR2 FQGNSA, per germline. The CDR3 bases are TGTGCCAGCAGCTCCATGGGACGGGACTCTGGGGCCAACGTCCTGACTTTC. Amino acids: CASSSMGRDSGANVLTF.

The chain has TRBV15 and TRBJ2-4, with 7 bases matching TRBD1. The CDR3 is made up of 15 amino acids. V was clipped by 3 bases and J by 7 bases; unmatched bases: 9. Per germline, CDR1 LNHNV and CDR2 YYDKDF (reference sequence). The CDR3 loop is CATSRPDRDMNIQYF. DNA for the CDR3: TGTGCCACCAGCAGGCCCGACAGGGACATGAACATTCAGTACTTC. The full variable domain, with the rest looked up from reference TRBV15 and TRBJ2-4, is DAMVIQNPRYQVTQFGKPVTLSCSQTLNHNVMYWYQQKSSQAPKLLFHYYDKDFNNEADTPDNFQSRRPNTSFCFLDIRSPGLGDTAMYLCATSRPDRDMNIQYFGAGTRLSVL.

This clone has more than one count but fewer than ten. The V gene is TRBV29-1, the J gene TRBJ1-1; D is unclear. Germline V gives CDR1 SQVTM, CDR2 ANQGSEA. The CDR3 totals 12 residues. The CDR3 region is CAVMGKNTEAFF. In nucleotides, the CDR3 is TGCGCCGTAATGGGAAAGAACACTGAAGCTTTCTTT.

The chain couples TRBV19 to TRBJ2-7, with D perhaps TRBD1 (6 bases). The CDR3 covers 15 residues. V was cut by 3 bases and J by 3 bases, with 15 bases left in between. The germline gives CDR1 LNHDA, CDR2 SQIVND (reference sequence). This CDR3 reads CASSILTGRGYEQYF. The CDR3 DNA sequence: TGTGCCAGTAGTATTCTGACAGGCCGTGGCTACGAGCAGTACTTC.

A few counts support this clone. The rearrangement joins TRBV29-1 to TRBJ1-4; D is perhaps TRBD1 (5 bases). V was cut by 2 bases and J by 7 bases, with 11 bases left in between. The CDR3 covers 13 residues. The germline CDR1 and CDR2 sequences are SQVTM and ANQGSEA. CDR3 nucleotide sequence: TGCAGCGTTGAATTCCCAAGGGGTGAAAAACTGTTTTTT. As protein: CSVEFPRGEKLFF. Using reference TRBV29-1 and TRBJ1-4 for the parts outside the CDR3, the full variable domain is SAVISQKPSRDICQRGTSLTIQCQVDSQVTMMFWYRQQPGQSLTLIATANQGSEATYESGFVIDKFPISRPNLTFSTLTVSNMSPEDSSIYLCSVEFPRGEKLFFGSGTQLSVL.

This clone was counted once. The J gene is TRBJ2-1, the V gene TRBV9; 11 nucleotides agree with TRBD2. The V gene end was trimmed by 4 bases and the J gene end by 4 bases; junction bases not matched to a gene: 7. Germline CDR1 is SGDLS and CDR2 is YYNGEE. The CDR3 is 16 amino acids. The CDR3 coding sequence is TGTGCCAGCAGCCTCCCCGGGACTAGCGGTTACAATGAGCAGTTCTTC. Its translation: CASSLPGTSGYNEQFF.

This chain joins TRBV4-1 and TRBJ2-2; the D gene is possibly TRBD2 (6 bases). With 6 bases removed from V and 5 bases from J, the gap between germline ends came to 13 bases. Germline V lookup: CDR1 MGHRA, CDR2 YSYEKL. The CDR3 sequence is 14 residues long. CDR3 bases: TGCGCCAGCAGGCTCCCCGGGGGAACCGGGGAGCTGTTTTTT. Residues: CASRLPGGTGELFF.

This rearrangement joins TRBV2 to TRBJ1-1; weak D call: TRBD1 (5 bases). This CDR3 has 14 amino acids. V lost 5 bases, J lost 3 bases, and 13 bases lay in between. Germline V gene data show CDR1 as SNHLY and CDR2 as FYNNEI. CDR3 in DNA: TGTGCCAGCAGTCGACGGGGGTGGGACACTGAAGCTTTCTTT. As protein: CASSRRGWDTEAFF.

The V call is TRBV29-1, the J call TRBJ1-2, with D possibly TRBD1 on 6 matching bases. V shed 4 bases and J shed 4 bases, with 10 bases lying between them. CDR3 length: 12 residues. Germline V gene data show CDR1 as SQVTM and CDR2 as ANQGSEA. The DNA of the CDR3 is TGCAGCGTTGCCCAGGGGACCTATGGCTACACCTTC. This gives the protein CSVAQGTYGYTF.

The V call is TRBV5-1, the J call TRBJ2-2, with D perhaps matching TRBD2 (6 bases). Germline V gene lookup returns CDR1 SGHRS and CDR2 YFSETQ. The CDR3 contains 15 residues. Trimming shortened V by 4 bases and J by 2 bases, and 12 bases separated the two germline ends. CDR3 sequence: CASSTAGTNTGELFF. DNA of the CDR3: TGCGCCAGCAGCACGGCGGGAACCAACACCGGGGAGCTGTTTTTT. Together with reference TRBV5-1 and TRBJ2-2, the CDR3 gives the full variable domain: KAGVTQTPRYLIKTRGQQVTLSCSPISGHRSVSWYQQTPGQGLQFLFEYFSETQRNKGNFPGRFSGRQFSNSRSEMNVSTLELGDSALYLCASSTAGTNTGELFFGEGSRLTVL.

This clone has only a few counts. Here the CDR3 DNA reads TGTGCCAGCAGCTTCCCCGGACAGGCTAGCCTCACAGATACGCAGTATTTT. Translated: CASSFPGQASLTDTQYF. V is TRBV7-9 and J is TRBJ2-3, with 7 bases aligning to TRBD1. The CDR3 runs 17 residues. The J segment lost 2 bases and the V segment lost 3 bases, leaving 11 bases of the junction unmatched. Germline lookup yields CDR1 SEHNR and CDR2 FQNEAQ (reference sequence).

This chain uses TRBV27 with TRBJ2-7; the D gene is possibly TRBD1 (5 bases). Per the germline V gene, CDR1 is MNHEY and CDR2 is SMNVEV (reference sequence). V shed 6 bases and J shed 3 bases, with 12 bases lying between them. The CDR3 is 13 residues long. CDR3 residues: CASRDPGRYEQYF. The CDR3 nucleotides are TGTGCCAGCAGGGACCCAGGGCGCTACGAGCAGTACTTC.

The J gene is TRBJ1-2, the V gene TRBV10-2; 8 bases match TRBD1. V lost 6 bases and J lost 4; bases outside the gene matches: 7. Germline V gene lookup returns CDR1 WSHSY and CDR2 SAAADI. The CDR3 totals 14 residues. Here the CDR3 DNA reads TGCGCCAGCAGACCGGACAGGGTGGCCTATGGCTACACCTTC. Translating it yields CASRPDRVAYGYTF.

The chain links TRBV29-1 to TRBJ2-1; 14 nucleotides match TRBD2. The germline V gene encodes CDR1 SQVTM and CDR2 ANQGSEA. With 7 bases clipped from V and 10 bases from J, the junction kept 12 bases outside the gene matches. CDR3 length: 15 amino acids. CDR3 sequence: CSAASGLAGGSEQFF. CDR3 coding DNA: TGCAGCGCTGCGAGCGGACTAGCGGGGGGATCCGAGCAGTTCTTC.

The chain recombines TRBV11-1 with TRBJ2-6; D is uncertain. The CDR3 spans 14 residues. Germline assignment: CDR1 SGHAT and CDR2 FQDESV (reference sequence). Trimming took off 1 base at V and 0 bases at J, with 1 base between the two ends. The CDR3 loop reads CASSLGSGANVLTF. CDR3 DNA: TGTGCCAGCAGCTTAGGCTCTGGGGCCAACGTCCTGACTTTC. Together with reference TRBV11-1 and TRBJ2-6, the CDR3 gives the full variable domain: EAEVAQSPRYKITEKSQAVAFWCDPISGHATLYWYRQILGQGPELLVQFQDESVVDDSQLPKDRFSAERLKGVDSTLKIQPAELGDSAMYLCASSLGSGANVLTFGAGSRLTVL.

The chain joins TRBV20-1 to TRBJ2-5; unclear D gene. The germline gives CDR1 DFQATT, CDR2 SNEGSKA (reference sequence). This CDR3 has 10 amino acids. The V and J ends lost 6 bases and 7 bases respectively, with 9 bases between them. In DNA, the CDR3 is TGCAGTGCGCACCTAGGGACCCAGTACTTC. Its protein is CSAHLGTQYF.

The V gene is TRBV7-8, the J gene TRBJ2-1; TRBD2 aligns across 8 bases. The CDR3 totals 16 residues. The germline gives CDR1 SGHVS, CDR2 FQNEAQ. The V and J ends lost 4 bases and 2 bases, in that order; junction bases with no gene match: 7. CDR3 sequence reads: CASSSKRLATYNEQFF. The CDR3, as DNA: TGTGCCAGCAGCTCAAAGCGACTAGCGACCTACAATGAGCAGTTCTTC.